This T cell receptor (beta chain) was found in a study of CD8+CD57+ T cells in acquired aplastic anemia. Findings of the study overall: Patients did not significantly differ from controls in CD8+ Simpson's diversity.

The TCR beta profiling, which covered VDJ combination and CDR3 sequence, was carried out using genomic DNA as the template. TCRdb passed the reads through MiXCR, listing each CDR3 protein once. The sample contains hundreds of thousands of distinct CDR3 sequences, around 33% of which appear only once. In regard to this clonotype: Its cognate antigen is unknown.

Germline assignment: CDR1 DFQATT and CDR2 SNEGSKA (reference sequence). This CDR3 has 12 amino acids. Losses at the gene ends were 6 bases for V and 7 bases for J; bases not matched to a gene: 4. All patients picked for sequencing had shown, by flow cytometry, an expansion of CD8+CD57+ cells. In all patients, the disease was severe acquired aplastic anemia. The V call is TRBV20-1, the J call TRBJ1-4; 8 positions match TRBD1. The clonotype comes from a human donor with aplastic anemia. Sequencing used sorted CD4+, CD8+, or CD8+CD57+ T cells (not recorded which) from PBMCs. CDR3 sequence reads: CSARTGREKLFF. CDR3 DNA sequence: TGCAGTGCCCGGACAGGGCGTGAAAAACTGTTTTTT.